A single sample is the source of the 31 T cell receptor beta chains below, sequenced in a study of blood T cells in healthy people across ages. The authors ran a second PCR of 7 to 11 cycles using a sample-barcoded 5' primer and a J-beta primer mix. MiXCR, run by TCRdb on the 5' RACE reads, gives a single entry per CDR3 protein. The repertoire holds hundreds of thousands of distinct CDR3 sequences, 20% to 25% seen once, with roughly 3.6% in the top ten. The source material was blood. Receptors were obtained from a man between 65 and 80 years old in good health.

With respect to this clonotype: Because it lacks the conserved phenylalanine or tryptophan at the end, this CDR3 is likely a read error. The chain uses TRBV9 and TRBJ2-7; no clear D gene. The V end lost 0 bases, the J end lost 1 base, and 5 bases lay between the germline ends. The V gene's germline CDR1 is SGDLS and CDR2 YYNGEE. CDR3 length: 13 residues. The CDR3 DNA sequence: TGTGCCAGCAGCGTAGCTTCATCCTACGAGCAGTACCTC. Translated, it gives CASSVASSYEQYL.

J is TRBJ2-7 and V is TRBV21-1; the D call of TRBD1 is as the table states it, not checked on the DNA. TRBV21-1 is shown as a pseudogene. The CDR3 has 14 amino acids. CDR3 coding DNA: TGTGCCAGCAGCAAAGCGGGCAGGGCCTACGAGCAGTACTTC. Its protein is CASSKAGRAYEQYF.

The rearrangement joins TRBV4-1 to TRBJ2-1, with TRBD2 matching 7 bases. Germline values: CDR1 MGHRA, CDR2 YSYEKL. The J segment lost 1 base and the V segment lost 0 bases, leaving 9 bases of the junction unmatched. This CDR3 region has 18 residues. The CDR3 here is CASSQESGGRGSYNEQFF. For the CDR3, the DNA is TGCGCCAGCAGCCAAGAAAGTGGCGGGAGAGGATCCTACAATGAGCAGTTCTTC.

This clonotype was seen a single time. The chain joins TRBV6-5 to TRBJ2-3; perhaps TRBD2 as D (5 bases). This CDR3 is built from 17 residues. V lost 2 bases and J lost 3, with 18 bases in between. Germline lookup yields CDR1 MNHEY and CDR2 SVGAGI. CDR3 protein: CASSYHGERLRTDTQYF. Here the CDR3 DNA reads TGTGCCAGCAGTTACCACGGGGAGCGACTTCGGACAGATACGCAGTATTTT.

The chain links TRBV29-1 to TRBJ2-3; 7 nucleotides match TRBD2. CDR1 SQVTM and CDR2 ANQGSEA come from the germline V gene. The CDR3 is made up of 13 amino acids. The V and J ends lost 5 bases and 7 bases, in that order; junction bases with no gene match: 9. CDR3 in amino acids: CSVTGGSGYTQYF. The DNA for the CDR3 is TGCAGCGTTACTGGCGGGAGCGGATATACGCAGTATTTT.

The chain joins TRBV6-1 to TRBJ2-5; tentatively, D is TRBD2 (6 bases). The better agreement between TRBJ2-7 and the DNA end casts doubt on the J call. The CDR3 sequence is 13 residues long. Germline V lookup: CDR1 MNHNS, CDR2 SASEGT. In nucleotides, the CDR3 is TGTGCCAGCAGTGAGCAGGGTAGCGGCGAGCAGTACTTC. This sequence encodes CASSEQGSGEQYF.

The rearrangement uses TRBV27 and TRBJ2-7; tentative D call: TRBD1 (5 bases). Per germline, CDR1 MNHEY and CDR2 SMNVEV (reference sequence). V was pared by 5 bases and J by 0 bases, with 8 bases between. There are 13 residues in the CDR3. CDR3 sequence reads: CASSRTPSYEQYF. The CDR3 DNA sequence: TGTGCCAGCAGTAGGACACCCTCCTACGAGCAGTACTTC.

This clonotype was counted only a few times. The chain links TRBV10-3 to TRBJ2-1; D is undetermined. The V end was cut by 6 bases, the J end by 7 bases, with 13 bases between. The length of the CDR3 is 13 residues. Per germline, CDR1 ENHRY and CDR2 SYGVKD. CDR3 region: CAISTSVLNEQFF. CDR3 bases: TGTGCCATCAGCACATCGGTGCTAAATGAGCAGTTCTTC.

The genes are TRBV12-3 or TRBV12-4 and TRBJ2-7; no clear D gene. The V end was cut by 2 bases, the J end by 5 bases, with 7 bases between. The CDR3 is 12 residues long. CDR3 sequence: CASSLIGNEQYF. The CDR3 DNA reads TGTGCCAGCAGTTTAATTGGAAACGAGCAGTACTTC.

A single count supports this clonotype. CDR3 sequence reads: CASSPQDSFAEAFF. The DNA of the CDR3 is TGTGCCAGCAGCCCCCAGGACAGCTTCGCTGAAGCTTTCTTT. The gene calls are TRBV7-3 and TRBJ1-1, with D possibly TRBD1 on 6 matching bases. This CDR3 spans 14 amino acids. Between the trimmed V and J ends, which lost 5 bases and 6 bases, there was a span of 16 bases. CDR1 and CDR2 from the germline V gene are SGHTA and FQGTGA.

This sequence joins TRBV5-1 and TRBJ1-4; D is uncertain. The germline V and J ends were trimmed by 2 bases and 7 bases, with 12 bases remaining between them. Germline CDR1 is SGHRS and CDR2 is YFSETQ. This CDR3 is built from 14 residues. The CDR3 loop is CASSFGSVGEKLFF. Written as DNA, the CDR3 is TGCGCCAGCAGCTTTGGATCAGTCGGTGAAAAACTGTTTTTT.

The chain couples TRBV4-1 to TRBJ2-2, with 7 positions matching TRBD1. Germline V gene lookup returns CDR1 MGHRA and CDR2 YSYEKL. The ends lost 0 bases at V and 4 bases at J; junction bases unmatched: 2. This CDR3 contains 15 residues. The CDR3 is CASSQEAGGTGELFF. CDR3 DNA sequence: TGCGCCAGCAGCCAAGAGGCAGGGGGCACCGGGGAGCTGTTTTTT.

To note about this clonotype: This CDR3 fails to terminate in the conserved phenylalanine or tryptophan, so it likely reflects a read error. The rearrangement uses TRBV15 and TRBJ2-5; no clear D. With 0 bases removed from V and 2 bases from J, the gap between germline ends came to 10 bases. The CDR3 is 15 amino acids. Looked up from germline, CDR1 is LNHNV and CDR2 is YYDKDF (reference sequence). This CDR3 reads CATSRDLAVQETQYL. CDR3 DNA: TGTGCCACCAGCAGAGATCTGGCAGTTCAAGAGACCCAGTACCTC.

About this clonotype: The junction shows a germline mismatch at one end, possibly a read error. The J gene is TRBJ2-1, the V gene TRBV6-1; 7 bases match TRBD2. CDR1 MNHNS and CDR2 SASEGT come from the germline V gene. CDR3 length equals 14 residues. The CDR3 is CASSATSSYNERFF. The CDR3 DNA reads as TGTGCCAGCAGTGCGACTAGCTCCTACAATGAGCGGTTCTTC.

The rearrangement uses TRBV5-1 and TRBJ2-7, with D maybe TRBD1 (6 bases). The CDR3 sequence is 15 residues long. With 0 bases removed from V and 2 bases from J, the gap between germline ends came to 12 bases. In germline, CDR1 is SGHRS, CDR2 YFSETQ. CDR3 in DNA: TGCGCCAGCAGCTTGGGGGACACAGCAACCTACGAGCAGTACTTC. Its protein product is CASSLGDTATYEQYF.

The chain joins TRBV4-1 to TRBJ2-5; 8 nucleotides match TRBD1. The CDR3 extends over 16 amino acids. J gave up 2 bases and V 0 bases, and 5 bases lay outside the gene matches. Per the germline V gene, CDR1 is MGHRA and CDR2 is YSYEKL. The CDR3 coding sequence is TGCGCCAGCAGCCAAGAGGCAGGGGGCCGACAAGAGACCCAGTACTTC. It encodes CASSQEAGGRQETQYF.

This clonotype was recorded a few times. In nucleotides, the CDR3 is TGTGCCAGCAGTTTATCCGGGGCTGGAAACACCATATATTTT. Amino acids: CASSLSGAGNTIYF. The V gene is TRBV28, the J gene TRBJ1-3; D is undetermined. V was pared by 1 base and J by 2 bases, with 6 bases between. The CDR3 loop spans 14 amino acids. CDR1 and CDR2 (germline): MDHEN, SYDVKM.

The chain is built from TRBV9 and TRBJ2-3; D might be TRBD1 (6 bases). CDR3 length equals 14 residues. V was trimmed by 3 bases and J by 7 bases, leaving 15 bases between them. CDR1 and CDR2 from the germline V gene are SGDLS and YYNGEE. CDR3 bases: TGTGCCAGCAGCGCCGGACAGCCAGGGAATACGCAGTATTTT. This codes for CASSAGQPGNTQYF.

About this clonotype itself: The junction departs from the called germline gene at one end, perhaps through a read error. CDR3 sequence reads: CSASRGSSCEQYF. In DNA, the CDR3 is TGCAGTGCTTCACGGGGCAGCTCCTGCGAGCAGTACTTC. The rearrangement uses TRBV20-1 and TRBJ2-5, with D perhaps being TRBD1 or TRBD2 (5 bases each). The assigned J gene may be wrong: the sequence end matches TRBJ2-7 better. The CDR3 is 13 amino acids. Germline V gene lookup returns CDR1 DFQATT and CDR2 SNEGSKA (reference sequence).

This clonotype was picked up a small number of times. The chain joins TRBV7-3 to TRBJ2-3; D gene ambiguous. V was clipped by 4 bases and J by 6 bases, with 11 bases between them. CDR1 is SGHTA, CDR2 FQGTGA, per germline. The CDR3 runs 13 residues. CDR3 protein: CASSSYQMDTQYF. The CDR3 coding sequence is TGTGCCAGCAGCTCATATCAGATGGATACGCAGTATTTT.

About this clonotype: An end of the junction differs from the germline gene, which may be a read error. CDR3 sequence: CAGSVQQETQYF. Here the CDR3 DNA reads TGTGCCGGCTCGGTCCAGCAAGAGACCCAGTACTTC. This chain joins TRBV18 and TRBJ2-5; D unresolved. Per germline, CDR1 KGHSH and CDR2 LQKENI. The CDR3 extends over 12 amino acids. The whole variable domain, remainder taken from reference TRBV18 and TRBJ2-5, is NAGVMQNPRHLVRRRGQEARLRCSPMKGHSHVYWYRQLPEEGLKFMVYLQKENIIDESGMPKERFSAEFPKEGPSILRIQQVVRGDSAAYFCAGSVQQETQYFGPGTRLLVL.

This chain connects TRBV28 to TRBJ2-5, with 7 bases that match TRBD1. The CDR3 runs to 17 residues. CDR1 is MDHEN, CDR2 SYDVKM, per germline. Trimming cost V 6 bases and J 2 bases; bases outside gene matches: 15. The CDR3 loop reads CASSSTRQGGAQETQYF. In DNA form, the CDR3 reads TGTGCCAGCAGCTCCACCCGACAGGGTGGAGCTCAAGAGACCCAGTACTTC.

The chain carries TRBV18 and TRBJ2-5; D is ambiguous. The V end was cut by 4 bases, the J end by 2 bases, with 8 bases between. Per the germline V gene, CDR1 is KGHSH and CDR2 is LQKENI. The CDR3 length is 13 residues. This chain's CDR3 is CASSRNRQETQYF. CDR3 coding DNA: TGTGCCAGCTCACGAAACAGACAAGAGACCCAGTACTTC.

This rearrangement joins TRBV11-2 to TRBJ2-7; 8 nucleotides line up with TRBD1. This CDR3 has 15 amino acids. The V segment lost 5 bases and the J segment 4 bases; nucleotides outside the gene matches: 10. Germline V gene sequence: CDR1 SGHAT, CDR2 FQNNGV. CDR3 sequence (DNA): TGTGCCAGCAGCCCAACGCCAGGGGGCGGGTACGAGCAGTACTTC. Its translation: CASSPTPGGGYEQYF.

Ten or more counts support this clonotype. The rearrangement links TRBV12-3 or TRBV12-4 to TRBJ2-5, with 8 nucleotides matching TRBD1. The V gene end was trimmed by 3 bases and the J gene end by 1 base; junction bases not matched to a gene: 4. CDR3 length: 15 amino acids. The CDR3, as DNA: TGTGCCAGCAGTTTGGGACAGGCGGTCCAAGAGACCCAGTACTTC. Its translation is CASSLGQAVQETQYF.

This clonotype showed up just a few times. The V and J genes are TRBV20-1 and TRBJ1-2, with a weak D call TRBD1 (5 bases). The CDR3 totals 12 residues. CDR1 is DFQATT and CDR2 is SNEGSKA in the germline V gene (reference sequence). V shed 7 bases and J shed 2 bases, with 11 bases lying between them. CDR3 loop: CSGYRLNYGYTF. CDR3 nucleotides: TGCAGTGGGTACAGGTTGAACTATGGCTACACCTTC.

This clonotype turned up a few times. Here the CDR3 DNA reads TGCAGTGCTAGAGATACCCAAGGCTATGGCTACACCTTC. Protein product: CSARDTQGYGYTF. The chain couples TRBV20-1 to TRBJ1-2; D call uncertain. Looked up from germline, CDR1 is DFQATT and CDR2 is SNEGSKA (reference sequence). Between the trimmed V and J ends, which lost 0 bases and 4 bases, there was a span of 9 bases. The CDR3 extends over 13 amino acids.

The gene calls are TRBV5-1 and TRBJ2-5; 9 bases match TRBD1. Trimming cost V 4 bases and J 3 bases; bases outside gene matches: 4. The CDR3 consists of 14 residues. The germline CDR1 and CDR2 sequences are SGHRS and YFSETQ. CDR3 in DNA: TGCGCCAGCAGCCCGGGGGACAGGGAAGAGACCCAGTACTTC. Its protein is CASSPGDREETQYF.

The chain has TRBV27 and TRBJ1-5; no clear D gene. CDR1 MNHEY and CDR2 SMNVEV come from the germline V gene (reference sequence). CDR3 length equals 14 residues. V gave up 6 bases and J gave up 3 bases, with 12 bases separating them. CDR3 protein: CASSSKWDNQPQHF. CDR3 nucleotides: TGTGCCAGCAGCTCAAAGTGGGACAATCAGCCCCAGCATTTT.

V is TRBV20-1 and J is TRBJ2-5, with TRBD2 as a possible D gene (6 bases). The length of the CDR3 is 12 residues. The germline V gene has CDR1 DFQATT and CDR2 SNEGSKA (reference sequence). The V and J ends lost 3 bases and 7 bases respectively, with 12 bases between them. The chain's CDR3 is CSARTGEGTQYF. CDR3 sequence (DNA): TGCAGTGCTAGGACGGGGGAAGGGACCCAGTACTTC.

The chain joins TRBV5-1 to TRBJ2-5, with D perhaps matching TRBD1 (6 bases). The germline CDR1 and CDR2 sequences are SGHRS and YFSETQ. V was clipped by 7 bases and J by 3 bases, with 19 bases between them. The CDR3 is 15 amino acids. The CDR3 coding sequence is TGCGCCAGCCGTTACGGACAGTGGACGGAAGAGACCCAGTACTTC. Its translation: CASRYGQWTEETQYF.